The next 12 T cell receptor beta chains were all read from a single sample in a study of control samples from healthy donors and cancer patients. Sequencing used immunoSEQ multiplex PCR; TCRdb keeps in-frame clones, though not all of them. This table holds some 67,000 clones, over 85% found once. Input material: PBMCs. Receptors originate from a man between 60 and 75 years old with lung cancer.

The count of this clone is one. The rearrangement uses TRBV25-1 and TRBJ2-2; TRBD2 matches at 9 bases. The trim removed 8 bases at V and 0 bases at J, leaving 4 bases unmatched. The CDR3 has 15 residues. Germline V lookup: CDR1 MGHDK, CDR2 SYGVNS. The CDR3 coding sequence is TGTGCCAGCGCTATAGCGGGGGCGAACACCGGGGAGCTGTTTTTT. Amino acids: CASAIAGANTGELFF. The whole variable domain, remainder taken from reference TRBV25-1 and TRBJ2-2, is EADIYQTPRYLVIGTGKKITLECSQTMGHDKMYWYQQDPGMELHLIHYSYGVNSTEKGDLSSESTVSRIRTEHFPLTLESARPSHTSQYLCASAIAGANTGELFFGEGSRLTVL.

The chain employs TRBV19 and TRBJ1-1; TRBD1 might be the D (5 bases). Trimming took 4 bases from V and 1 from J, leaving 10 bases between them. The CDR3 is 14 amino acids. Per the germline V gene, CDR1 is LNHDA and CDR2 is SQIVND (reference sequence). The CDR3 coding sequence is TGTGCCAGTAGTAGGGGACGGGCGAACACTGAAGCTTTCTTT. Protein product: CASSRGRANTEAFF. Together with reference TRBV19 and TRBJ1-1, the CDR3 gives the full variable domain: DGGITQSPKYLFRKEGQNVTLSCEQNLNHDAMYWYRQDPGQGLRLIYYSQIVNDFQKGDIAEGYSVSREKKESFPLTVTSAQKNPTAFYLCASSRGRANTEAFFGQGTRLTVV.

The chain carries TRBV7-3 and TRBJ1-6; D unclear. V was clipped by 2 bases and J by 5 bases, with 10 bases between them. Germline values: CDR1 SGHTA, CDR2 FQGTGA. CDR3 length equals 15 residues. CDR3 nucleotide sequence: TGTGCCAGCAGCTTAGGCCGACCCGATAATTCACCCCTCCACTTT. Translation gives CASSLGRPDNSPLHF. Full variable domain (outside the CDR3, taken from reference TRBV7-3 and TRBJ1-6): GAGVSQTPSNKVTEKGKYVELRCDPISGHTALYWYRQSLGQGPEFLIYFQGTGAADDSGLPNDRFFAVRPEGSVSTLKIQRTERGDSAVYLCASSLGRPDNSPLHFGNGTRLTVT.

The chain's CDR3 is CASTTWTSGRGDTDTQYF. Here the CDR3 DNA reads TGTGCCAGCACCACGTGGACTAGCGGGCGAGGGGACACAGATACGCAGTATTTT. V usage is TRBV11-3 and J usage is TRBJ2-3; 11 bases agree with TRBD2. Looked up from germline, CDR1 is SGHNT and CDR2 is YENEEA. V dropped 7 bases and J dropped 2; count of bases not matched to a gene: 14. The CDR3 spans 18 residues.

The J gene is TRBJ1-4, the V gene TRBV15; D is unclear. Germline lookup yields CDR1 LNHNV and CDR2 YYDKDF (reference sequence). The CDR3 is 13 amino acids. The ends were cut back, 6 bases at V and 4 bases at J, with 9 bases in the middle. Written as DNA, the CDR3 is TGTGCCACCAGGGGCCATCTTAATGAAAAACTGTTTTTT. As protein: CATRGHLNEKLFF.

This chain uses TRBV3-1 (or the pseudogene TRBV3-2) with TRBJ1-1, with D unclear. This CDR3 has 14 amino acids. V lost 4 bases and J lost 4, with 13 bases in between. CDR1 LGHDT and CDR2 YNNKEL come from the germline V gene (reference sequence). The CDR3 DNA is TGTGCCAGCAGCCTCCAAGGTACGGGCACTGAAGCTTTCTTT. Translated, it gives CASSLQGTGTEAFF.

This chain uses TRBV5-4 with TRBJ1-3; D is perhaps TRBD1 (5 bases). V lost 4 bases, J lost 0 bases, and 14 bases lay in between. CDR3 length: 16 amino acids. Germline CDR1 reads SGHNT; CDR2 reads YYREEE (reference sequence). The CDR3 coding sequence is TGTGCCAGCAGCCCGGGCACAGGCTCCTCTGGAAACACCATATATTTT. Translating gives CASSPGTGSSGNTIYF.

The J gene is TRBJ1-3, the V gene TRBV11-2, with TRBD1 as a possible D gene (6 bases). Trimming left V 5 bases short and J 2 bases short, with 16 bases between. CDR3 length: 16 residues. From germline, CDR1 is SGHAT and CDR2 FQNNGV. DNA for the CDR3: TGTGCCAGCAGCGCCCGCCGGACAGCTGCTGGAAACACCATATATTTT. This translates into CASSARRTAAGNTIYF.

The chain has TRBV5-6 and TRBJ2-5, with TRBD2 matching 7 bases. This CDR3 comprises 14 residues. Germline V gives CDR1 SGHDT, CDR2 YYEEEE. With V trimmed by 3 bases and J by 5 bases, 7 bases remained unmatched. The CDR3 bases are TGTGCCAGCAGCTGGGGCGGGGGATCGGAGACCCAGTACTTC. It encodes CASSWGGGSETQYF.

This CDR3 reads CSVPVNTEAFF. For the CDR3, the DNA is TGCAGCGTACCCGTTAACACTGAAGCTTTCTTT. J is TRBJ1-1 and V is TRBV29-1; no definite D call. Trimming cost V 6 bases and J 2 bases, with 7 bases left between them. Germline CDR1 reads SQVTM; CDR2 reads ANQGSEA. The CDR3 consists of 11 residues.

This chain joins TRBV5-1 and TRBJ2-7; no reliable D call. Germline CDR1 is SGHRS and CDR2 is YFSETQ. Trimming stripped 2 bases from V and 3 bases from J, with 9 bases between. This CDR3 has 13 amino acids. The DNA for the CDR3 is TGCGCCAGCAGCTTAATTGGGAACTACGAGCAGTACTTC. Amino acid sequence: CASSLIGNYEQYF.

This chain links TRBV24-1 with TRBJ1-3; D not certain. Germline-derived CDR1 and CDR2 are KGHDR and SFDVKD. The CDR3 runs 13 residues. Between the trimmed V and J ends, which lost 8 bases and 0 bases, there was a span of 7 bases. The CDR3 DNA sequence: TGTGCCACCATGAGCGGCTCTGGAAACACCATATATTTT. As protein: CATMSGSGNTIYF.